The next 8 T cell receptor beta chains were all read from a single sample in a study of T cell repertoires in cytomegalovirus infection. What these receptors recognize is not known. MiXCR, run by TCRdb on the reads, gives a single entry per CDR3 protein. The table has some 500,000 distinct CDR3 sequences, 30% to 40% seen once; the top ten hold 17%. Sequenced here: cultured PBMCs, sampled from culture after CMV antigen stimulation. These receptors originate from a human donor in good health (CMV status not recorded). Some clones in this sample may be carry-over from other donors' samples.

The rearrangement joins TRBV28 to TRBJ1-2; no reliable D call. V was trimmed by 5 bases and J by 5 bases, leaving 15 bases between them. The CDR3 covers 14 residues. In germline, CDR1 is MDHEN, CDR2 SYDVKM. In nucleotides, the CDR3 is TGTGCCAGCAGTACCCTCCTGACTGAATATGGCTACACCTTC. This codes for CASSTLLTEYGYTF.

This clonotype has only a few counts. The chain carries TRBV7-2 and TRBJ1-3, with 7 bases identical to TRBD1. This CDR3 is built from 15 residues. Germline CDR1 is SGHTA and CDR2 is FQGNSA. J was trimmed by 0 bases and V by 5 bases; bases with no gene match: 4. CDR3 sequence reads: CASSQGTASGNTIYF. In DNA form, the CDR3 reads TGTGCCAGCAGCCAAGGGACAGCCTCTGGAAACACCATATATTTT.

The table lists this clonotype with many counts. The chain uses TRBV11-1 and TRBJ2-1; 9 bases line up with TRBD2. The ends lost 6 bases at V and 12 bases at J; junction bases unmatched: 15. This CDR3 has 15 amino acids. Germline lookup yields CDR1 SGHAT and CDR2 FQDESV (reference sequence). Written as DNA, the CDR3 is TGTGCCAGCAGGCAATCACTAGCGGGCCACGCGGGGCAGTTCTTC. The encoded protein is CASRQSLAGHAGQFF.

The chain couples TRBV7-8 to TRBJ2-7; 10 bases agree with TRBD2. This CDR3 is 16 amino acids long. Looked up from germline, CDR1 is SGHVS and CDR2 is FQNEAQ. V gave up 1 base and J gave up 4 bases; unmatched junction bases: 7. This CDR3 reads CASSLGVAGGIYEQYF. Written as DNA, the CDR3 is TGTGCCAGCAGCTTAGGGGTAGCGGGAGGTATTTACGAGCAGTACTTC. The entire variable domain, with the rest obtained from reference TRBV7-8 and TRBJ2-7, is as follows: GAGVSQSPRYKVAKRGQDVALRCDPISGHVSLFWYQQALGQGPEFLTYFQNEAQLDKSGLPSDRFFAERPEGSVSTLKIQRTQQEDSAVYLCASSLGVAGGIYEQYFGPGTRLTVT.

This clonotype came up a few times. The J gene is TRBJ2-7, the V gene TRBV12-3 or TRBV12-4; D call uncertain. V lost 7 bases and J lost 0, with 13 bases in between. The CDR3 runs 14 residues. CDR3: CASTETGNSYEQYF. In DNA form, the CDR3 reads TGTGCCAGCACCGAAACGGGCAACTCCTACGAGCAGTACTTC.

This clonotype was detected a few times. Germline is not matched at one junction end, which may reflect a read error. V and J are TRBV12-3 or TRBV12-4 and TRBJ2-1; possible D gene TRBD2, 5 bases. The CDR3 consists of 13 residues. CDR3 coding DNA: TGTGCCAGCAACCCGGGGTCCCGGAATGATCAGTTCTTC. This gives the protein CASNPGSRNDQFF.

This clonotype was detected many times. The V and J genes are TRBV7-8 and TRBJ2-7; weak D call: TRBD2 (5 bases). Trimming removed 5 bases at V and 0 bases at J, with 14 bases between. This CDR3 contains 15 residues. Germline CDR1 SGHVS, CDR2 FQNEAQ. CDR3 sequence: CASSAREGSSYEQYF. In nucleotides, the CDR3 is TGTGCCAGCAGCGCCCGAGAGGGTAGCTCCTACGAGCAGTACTTC.

This clonotype was seen only once. The chain is built from TRBV6-2 or TRBV6-3 and TRBJ2-2, with D maybe TRBD2 (5 bases). The CDR3 runs to 14 residues. Germline CDR1 and CDR2: MNHEY and SVGEGT. With 5 bases removed from V and 5 bases from J, the gap between germline ends came to 12 bases. In DNA form, the CDR3 reads TGTGCCAGCAGTCAACTTCAGCGGACCGGGGAGCTGTTTTTT. Protein product: CASSQLQRTGELFF.